This TCR beta chain appears in the sequencing data of a study of blood T cell repertoires in COVID-19. Overall study context: Acute-phase and convalescent COVID-19 samples originated in the United States, Italy and Spain. T cells, B-cell-depleted T cells, or PBMCs supplied cDNA or gDNA.

Per the study methods: Amplification of reference gene primers was used by the study to estimate nucleated cell counts. Measured with immunoSEQ multiplex PCR; TCRdb has only the in-frame clones, and not every one. The V and J calls and clone size are taken from that table; D and trimming were inferred from the DNA. The data hold around 70,000 clones, with around 80% observed a single time. V was cut by 5 bases and J by 3 bases, with 11 bases left in between. The germline CDR1 and CDR2 sequences are SGHTA and FQGNSA. This CDR3 has 14 amino acids. The TCR originated in a human donor in a cohort sampled during active COVID-19. Sample: peripheral blood. V is TRBV7-2 and J is TRBJ2-1, with D possibly matching TRBD2 (5 bases). The CDR3 nucleotides are TGTGCCAGCAGCCACGGACTGATCTACAATGAGCAGTTCTTC. Amino acids: CASSHGLIYNEQFF.